This T cell receptor beta chain derives from a study of long-term antiretroviral therapy in people with HIV. This clone was observed once. Running of the v3.0 immunoSEQ assay took place at survey level. The repertoire was sequenced with immunoSEQ multiplex PCR; TCRdb's copy has only in-frame clones and lacks some. The table has roughly 34,000 clones, 70% to 80% seen once. The germline V gene encodes CDR1 SGHRS and CDR2 YFSETQ. The CDR3 extends over 13 amino acids. Trimming took off 1 base at V and 5 bases at J, with 9 bases between the two ends. The receptor comes from a man aged 18 to 30 with HIV. Sequenced here: unsorted PBMCs, sampled 1.9 years after starting antiretroviral therapy. This rearrangement joins TRBV5-1 to TRBJ2-5; D call uncertain. CDR3 in DNA: TGCGCCAGCAGCTTGACAATCTTGGAGACCCAGTACTTC. This sequence encodes CASSLTILETQYF.